This passage covers 4 T cell receptor beta chains from one sample sequenced in a study of blood T cells in healthy people across ages. Primers used in a second PCR of roughly 6 to 12 cycles were a sample-barcoded 5' primer and a J-beta primer mix. A single record per CDR3 protein comes from TCRdb applying MiXCR to the 5' RACE reads. The sample includes 950,000 to 1,200,000 distinct CDR3 sequences, around two fifths of them seen just once. The sample consisted of blood. Receptors were obtained from a man aged 18 to 35 in good health.

This clonotype was picked up a small number of times. V usage is TRBV27 and J usage is TRBJ2-1, with D perhaps TRBD2 (6 bases). Germline V gene data show CDR1 as MNHEY and CDR2 as SMNVEV (reference sequence). V was clipped by 5 bases and J by 6 bases, with 14 bases between them. The CDR3 is 14 amino acids. The CDR3 loop reads CASSPEGLTNEQFF. The CDR3 DNA sequence: TGTGCCAGCAGTCCCGAGGGACTTACCAATGAGCAGTTCTTC.

This clonotype was counted between two and nine times. J is TRBJ1-2 and V is TRBV20-1; no clear D. The CDR3 spans 13 residues. Trimming pared 3 bases from V and 2 bases from J, leaving 10 bases between. Per germline, CDR1 DFQATT and CDR2 SNEGSKA (reference sequence). In DNA form, the CDR3 reads TGCAGTGCTAGTGAGGGCCCGAACTATGGCTACACCTTC. Translating it yields CSASEGPNYGYTF.

The chain couples TRBV7-8 to TRBJ1-5; D is ambiguous. From germline, CDR1 is SGHVS and CDR2 FQNEAQ. The CDR3 contains 15 residues. V dropped 1 base and J dropped 2 bases, with 9 bases sitting between them. CDR3 residues: CASSLVGLGNQPQHF. The CDR3 DNA is TGTGCCAGCAGCTTAGTAGGGTTGGGCAATCAGCCCCAGCATTTT.

The rearrangement joins TRBV7-2 to TRBJ1-2; no clear D. The germline V gene encodes CDR1 SGHTA and CDR2 FQGNSA. V lost 0 bases, J lost 4 bases, and 6 bases lay in between. This CDR3 region has 13 residues. CDR3 protein: CASSLANLYGYTF. The CDR3, as DNA: TGTGCCAGCAGCTTAGCGAACCTCTATGGCTACACCTTC.